These 10 T cell receptor beta chains came from one sample sequenced in a study of response to subunit inactivated influenza vaccine. TCRdb fed the RT-PCR reads into MiXCR, producing one record per CDR3 protein. The repertoire holds roughly 540,000 distinct CDR3 sequences, with 20% to 25% as singletons. This sample also appeared in a second study, on T cells expressing NK-cell markers. That work adds: 5'RACE template switching with UMIs generated TCR beta cDNA.

The sequences come from CD4+ T cells sorted from PBMCs, collected 11 to 12 days after vaccination. The receptor set was obtained from a man between 50 and 59 years old who received an inactivated influenza vaccine.

The V call is TRBV30, the J call TRBJ2-5; D possibly corresponds to TRBD1 (6 bases). This CDR3 spans 12 amino acids. V was shortened by 4 bases and J by 4 bases, with 10 bases between the two germline ends. Germline V gene lookup returns CDR1 GTSNPN and CDR2 SVGIG (reference sequence). This CDR3 reads CAWTTGTETQYF. The CDR3 DNA follows: TGTGCCTGGACTACAGGGACAGAGACCCAGTACTTC.

This clonotype was observed a handful of times. V and J are TRBV11-2 and TRBJ2-5; 7 bases agree with TRBD2. J lost 6 bases, V lost 0 bases, and 7 bases had no gene match. The CDR3 loop spans 15 amino acids. CDR1 is SGHAT and CDR2 is FQNNGV in the germline V gene. CDR3: CASSLDRAGAKTQYF. The CDR3 region has the DNA TGTGCCAGCAGCTTAGATCGGGCGGGAGCAAAGACCCAGTACTTC.

V and J are TRBV29-1 and TRBJ1-2; D is ambiguous. CDR1 is SQVTM, CDR2 ANQGSEA, per germline. Between the trimmed V and J ends, which lost 6 bases and 8 bases, there was a span of 13 bases. This CDR3 is built from 11 residues. CDR3 protein: CSVALNRGYTF. The CDR3 DNA reads as TGCAGCGTAGCACTAAACAGAGGCTACACCTTC. The entire variable domain, with the rest obtained from reference TRBV29-1 and TRBJ1-2, is as follows: SAVISQKPSRDICQRGTSLTIQCQVDSQVTMMFWYRQQPGQSLTLIATANQGSEATYESGFVIDKFPISRPNLTFSTLTVSNMSPEDSSIYLCSVALNRGYTFGSGTRLTVV.

This clonotype has a handful of counts. V usage is TRBV7-2 and J usage is TRBJ2-5; perhaps TRBD2 as D (6 bases). From germline, CDR1 is SGHTA and CDR2 FQGNSA. The CDR3 loop spans 16 amino acids. V was pared by 1 base and J by 4 bases, with 16 bases between. The CDR3 nucleotides are TGTGCCAGCAGCTTAGGACCCCAGGTGGGAGGAGAGACCCAGTACTTC. Its translation: CASSLGPQVGGETQYF.

In its sample, this clonotype was seen a few times. The rearrangement uses TRBV15 and TRBJ2-6; D call uncertain. The CDR3 is made up of 17 amino acids. The germline V and J ends were trimmed by 1 base and 4 bases, with 14 bases remaining between them. Germline CDR1 LNHNV, CDR2 YYDKDF (reference sequence). The CDR3 protein is CATSRARLGLGANVLTF. CDR3 DNA: TGTGCCACCAGCAGAGCTCGTCTTGGATTAGGGGCCAACGTCCTGACTTTC.

In its sample, this clonotype was seen a few times. The gene calls are TRBV5-1 and TRBJ2-3, with D unclear. Germline V CDR1 and CDR2: SGHRS, YFSETQ. The CDR3 is made up of 15 amino acids. V was shortened by 1 base and J by 0 bases, with 9 bases between the two germline ends. The CDR3 here is CASSLKVSSTDTQYF. DNA for the CDR3: TGCGCCAGCAGCTTGAAAGTCAGTAGCACAGATACGCAGTATTTT.

This CDR3 reads CSARQGFAETQYF. CDR3 DNA: TGCAGTGCTAGACAGGGGTTTGCAGAGACCCAGTACTTC. This sequence joins TRBV20-1 and TRBJ2-5; maybe TRBD1 (6 bases). V dropped 2 bases and J dropped 4 bases, with 11 bases sitting between them. Per germline, CDR1 DFQATT and CDR2 SNEGSKA (reference sequence). CDR3 length: 13 residues.

The gene calls are TRBV5-1 and TRBJ2-6, with 7 positions matching TRBD1. The CDR3 contains 17 residues. CDR1 and CDR2 from the germline V gene are SGHRS and YFSETQ. V lost 2 bases and J lost 0; bases outside the gene matches: 5. The DNA for the CDR3 is TGCGCCAGCAGCTTCGACAGGGCTAGCTCTGGGGCCAACGTCCTGACTTTC. Its translation: CASSFDRASSGANVLTF.

This clonotype has only a few counts. This sequence joins TRBV5-5 and TRBJ2-1; D may be TRBD1 (5 bases). V dropped 4 bases and J dropped 7 bases, with 12 bases sitting between them. This CDR3 spans 13 amino acids. Per the germline V gene, CDR1 is SGHKS and CDR2 is YYEKEE (reference sequence). The CDR3 DNA reads as TGTGCCAGCAGCAGAGACAGTCTAAATGAGCAGTTCTTC. This sequence encodes CASSRDSLNEQFF.

This clonotype was counted ten times or more. The chain links TRBV5-1 to TRBJ1-6; tentative D call: TRBD1 (5 bases). V lost 0 bases, J lost 9 bases, and 13 bases lay in between. This CDR3 region has 15 residues. Germline V gives CDR1 SGHRS, CDR2 YFSETQ. The CDR3 region has the DNA TGCGCCAGCAGCTTGGCGGGCAGGGAGGTTTCACCCCTCCACTTT. Its protein product is CASSLAGREVSPLHF.